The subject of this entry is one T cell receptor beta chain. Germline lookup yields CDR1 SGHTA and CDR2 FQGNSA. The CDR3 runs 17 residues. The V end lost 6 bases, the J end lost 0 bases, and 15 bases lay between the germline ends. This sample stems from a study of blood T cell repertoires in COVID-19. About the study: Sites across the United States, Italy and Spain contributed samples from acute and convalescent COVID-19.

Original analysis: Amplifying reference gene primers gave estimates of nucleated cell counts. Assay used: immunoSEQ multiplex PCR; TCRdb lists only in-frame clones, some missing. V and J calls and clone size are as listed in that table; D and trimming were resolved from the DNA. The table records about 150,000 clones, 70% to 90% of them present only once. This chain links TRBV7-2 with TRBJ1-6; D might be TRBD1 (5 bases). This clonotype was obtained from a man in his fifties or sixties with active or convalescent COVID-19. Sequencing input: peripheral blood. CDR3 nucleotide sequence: TGTGCCAGCAGTAAAAGGGGCGGGAGCTCCTATAATTCACCCCTCCACTTT. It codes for CASSKRGGSSYNSPLHF.